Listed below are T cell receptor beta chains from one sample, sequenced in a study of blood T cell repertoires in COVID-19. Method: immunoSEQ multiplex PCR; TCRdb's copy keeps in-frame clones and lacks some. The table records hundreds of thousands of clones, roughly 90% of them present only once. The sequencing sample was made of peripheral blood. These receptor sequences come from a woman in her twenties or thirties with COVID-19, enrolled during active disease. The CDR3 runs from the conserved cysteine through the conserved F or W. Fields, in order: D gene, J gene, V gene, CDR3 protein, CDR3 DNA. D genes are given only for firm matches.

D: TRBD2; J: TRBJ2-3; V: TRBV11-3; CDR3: CASSPGTSFGTQYF; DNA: TGTGCCAGCAGCCCCGGGACTAGCTTTGGGACGCAGTATTTT
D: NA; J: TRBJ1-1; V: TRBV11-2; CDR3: CASSLVGGQNTEAFF; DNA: TGTGCCAGCAGCTTAGTGGGGGGGCAGAACACTGAAGCTTTCTTT
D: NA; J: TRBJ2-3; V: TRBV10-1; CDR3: CASSESTTDTDTQYF; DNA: TGCGCCAGCAGTGAGTCGACGACAGACACAGATACGCAGTATTTT
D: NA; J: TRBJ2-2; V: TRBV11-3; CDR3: CASSLNSAGELFF; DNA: TGTGCCAGCAGCTTAAATTCGGCCGGGGAGCTGTTTTTT
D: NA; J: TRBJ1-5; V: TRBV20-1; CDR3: CSASYGGRFDQPQHF; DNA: TGCAGTGCTAGTTATGGGGGGAGGTTCGATCAGCCCCAGCATTTT
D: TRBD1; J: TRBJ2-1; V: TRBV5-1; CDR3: CASSLVDRGEQFF; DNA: TGCGCCAGCAGCTTGGTGGACAGGGGTGAGCAGTTCTTC
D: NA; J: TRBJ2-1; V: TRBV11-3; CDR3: CASSTGRGEQFF; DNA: TGTGCCAGCAGCACCGGACGGGGGGAGCAGTTCTTC
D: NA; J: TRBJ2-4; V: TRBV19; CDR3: CASSEQDRAKNIQYF; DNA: TGTGCCAGTAGCGAACAGGACAGAGCCAAAAACATTCAGTACTTC
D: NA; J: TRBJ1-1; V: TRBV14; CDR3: CASSQDRGAFEAFF; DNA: TGTGCCAGCAGCCAAGATCGGGGGGCGTTTGAAGCTTTCTTT
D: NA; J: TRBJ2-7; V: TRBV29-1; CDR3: CSVFQGEQYF; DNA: TGCAGCGTTTTCCAGGGCGAGCAGTACTTC
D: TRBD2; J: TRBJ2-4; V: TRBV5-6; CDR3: CASSLYGGDTKNIQYF; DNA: TGTGCCAGCAGCTTGTACGGGGGGGACACCAAAAACATTCAGTACTTC
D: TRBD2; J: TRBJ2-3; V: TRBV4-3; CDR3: CASSQGGGTIQYF; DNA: TGCGCCAGCAGCCAAGGTGGCGGGACTATTCAGTATTTT
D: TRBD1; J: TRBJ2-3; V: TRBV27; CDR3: CASSGALRGPDTQYF; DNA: TGTGCCAGCAGTGGAGCCCTAAGGGGGCCAGATACGCAGTATTTT
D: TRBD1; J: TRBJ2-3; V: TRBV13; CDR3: CASSLGGTGFTDTQYF; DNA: TGTGCCAGCAGCTTAGGCGGGACAGGATTCACAGATACGCAGTATTTT